These 13 T cell receptor beta chains were all obtained from the same sample, sequenced in a study of breast tumors, draining lymph nodes, adjacent tissues. One entry per CDR3 protein, called by TCRdb with MiXCR from the multiplex PCR reads. The sample includes 100,000 to 150,000 distinct CDR3 sequences, 20% to 25% of them seen just once. Axillary draining lymph nodes of breast cancer patients supplied the node samples. Sequencing used axillary lymph node tissue. These receptors were obtained from a female donor with breast cancer. Some clones in this sample may be carry-over from other donors' samples.

This clonotype has at least ten counts. V usage is TRBV11-2 and J usage is TRBJ2-7, with D perhaps being TRBD1 or TRBD2 (5 bases each). There are 13 residues in the CDR3. Per the germline V gene, CDR1 is SGHAT and CDR2 is FQNNGV. V lost 1 base and J lost 9, with 13 bases in between. CDR3 in amino acids: CASSLVRESAQYF. CDR3 DNA: TGTGCCAGCAGCTTAGTCAGGGAGTCAGCGCAGTACTTC.

This clonotype was seen repeatedly, ten times or more. V and J are TRBV12-3 or TRBV12-4 and TRBJ1-5; D might be TRBD1 (5 bases). The CDR3 has 16 residues. V dropped 3 bases and J dropped 0 bases, with 12 bases sitting between them. The CDR3 region is CASSLQGGNSNQPQHF. Here the CDR3 DNA reads TGTGCCAGCAGTTTGCAGGGAGGGAATAGCAATCAGCCCCAGCATTTT.

About this clonotype: This may stem from a read error, because a much larger clone lies one nucleotide away. The J gene is TRBJ2-7, the V gene TRBV18, with 8 bases identical to TRBD1. The CDR3 has 15 amino acids. The germline gives CDR1 KGHSH, CDR2 LQKENI. CDR3 sequence: CASSPGDRSSYERYF. As DNA, the CDR3 is TGTGCCAGCTCACCTGGGGACAGGAGCTCCTACGAGCGGTACTTC.

In the case of this clonotype: This may stem from a read error, because a much larger clone lies one nucleotide away. CDR3 protein: CASSLSRPSGGYEQYF. In DNA form, the CDR3 reads TGTGCCAGCAGTTTATCGAGGCCTAGCGGGGGTTACGAGCAGTACTTC. The chain combines TRBV27 with TRBJ2-7; 10 nucleotides match TRBD2. Per germline, CDR1 MNHEY and CDR2 SMNVEV (reference sequence). The CDR3 length is 16 residues. V was clipped by 0 bases and J by 4 bases; unmatched bases: 6.

This clonotype was observed at least ten times. This chain connects TRBV4-3 to TRBJ2-7, with D hard to call. This CDR3 is 13 amino acids long. The V end was cut by 0 bases, the J end by 4 bases, with 7 bases between. The germline V gene encodes CDR1 LGHNA and CDR2 YSLEER. This chain's CDR3 is CASSQEYGYEQYF. The CDR3 DNA is TGCGCCAGCAGCCAAGAATATGGGTACGAGCAGTACTTC.

This chain uses TRBV15 with TRBJ2-5; tentative D call: TRBD2 (6 bases). The CDR3 extends over 12 amino acids. V was pared by 8 bases and J by 7 bases, with 14 bases between. CDR1 is LNHNV and CDR2 is YYDKDF in the germline V gene (reference sequence). CDR3 DNA sequence: TGTGCCACCGCCGGCGGGGCCGGGACCCAGTACTTC. Its translation is CATAGGAGTQYF.

This clonotype turned up a few times. This chain links TRBV12-5 with TRBJ2-4, with D possibly matching TRBD1 (5 bases). This CDR3 has 14 amino acids. The V and J ends lost 9 bases and 0 bases respectively, with 12 bases between them. From germline, CDR1 is LGHNT and CDR2 FRNRAP. CDR3 sequence: CASREGQAKNIQYF. CDR3 nucleotides: TGTGCTAGCAGGGAAGGACAAGCCAAAAACATTCAGTACTTC.

This clonotype was counted ten times or more. V is TRBV27 and J is TRBJ1-6, with D possibly being TRBD1 (5 bases). Germline CDR1 is MNHEY and CDR2 is SMNVEV (reference sequence). This CDR3 has 13 amino acids. Trimming took 7 bases from V and 6 from J, leaving 10 bases between them. The CDR3 protein is CASTFDSNSPLHF. DNA for the CDR3: TGTGCCAGCACCTTCGACAGTAATTCACCCCTCCACTTT.

Concerning this clonotype: A much larger clone is a single base away; this may be a read error. V is TRBV5-1 and J is TRBJ2-5; D gene unclear. CDR1 and CDR2 from the germline V gene are SGHRS and YFSETQ. The CDR3 sequence is 15 residues long. The CDR3 nucleotides are TGCGCCAGCAGCTTGGGGAACTTCATGTCGGAGACCCGGTACTTC. Translation gives CASSLGNFMSETRYF. The whole variable domain, filled in from reference TRBV5-1 and TRBJ2-5, reads KAGVTQTPRYLIKTRGQQVTLSCSPISGHRSVSWYQQTPGQGLQFLFEYFSETQRNKGNFPGRFSGRQFSNSRSEMNVSTLELGDSALYLCASSLGNFMSETRYFGPGTRLLVL.

For this clonotype: A read error may explain this, as a much larger clone is one base away. Likely a read error: the CDR3 ends without its conserved phenylalanine or tryptophan. V and J are TRBV9 and TRBJ2-1; 7 positions match TRBD2. Germline trimming cut 0 bases from V and 4 bases from J; bases unmatched to any gene: 7. The germline gives CDR1 SGDLS, CDR2 YYNGEE. This CDR3 contains 16 residues. The CDR3 loop reads CASSVASSGPYNEQFL. The CDR3 region has the DNA TGTGCCAGCAGCGTAGCCTCTAGCGGTCCTTACAATGAGCAGTTCCTC.

To note about this clonotype: This may arise from a read error, as a much more abundant clone is one base away. The genes are TRBV7-2 and TRBJ1-6; 9 nucleotides line up with TRBD1. Per germline, CDR1 SGHTA and CDR2 FQGNSA. The CDR3 sequence is 15 residues long. The CDR3 coding sequence is TGTGCCAGCAGCCTGCTGGACAGGGGCCGTTCACCCCCCCACTTT. Its protein is CASSLLDRGRSPPHF.

In its sample, this clonotype was seen many times. The chain employs TRBV9 and TRBJ2-1; D assignment may be TRBD1 or TRBD2 (8 bases each). The CDR3 consists of 16 residues. V lost 0 bases and J lost 8, with 18 bases in between. CDR1 is SGDLS, CDR2 YYNGEE, per germline. CDR3 DNA: TGTGCCAGCAGCGTAGACAGGGGGACTAGTAGGGATGAGCAGTTCTTC. Its protein is CASSVDRGTSRDEQFF.

The chain uses TRBV24-1 and TRBJ1-4, with D uncertain. V lost 3 bases and J 0 bases, leaving 7 bases between the germline ends. Germline V gene sequence: CDR1 KGHDR, CDR2 SFDVKD. The CDR3 consists of 15 residues. CDR3 in amino acids: CATSDNDATNEKLFF. In DNA form, the CDR3 reads TGTGCCACCAGTGATAACGATGCAACTAATGAAAAACTGTTTTTT.